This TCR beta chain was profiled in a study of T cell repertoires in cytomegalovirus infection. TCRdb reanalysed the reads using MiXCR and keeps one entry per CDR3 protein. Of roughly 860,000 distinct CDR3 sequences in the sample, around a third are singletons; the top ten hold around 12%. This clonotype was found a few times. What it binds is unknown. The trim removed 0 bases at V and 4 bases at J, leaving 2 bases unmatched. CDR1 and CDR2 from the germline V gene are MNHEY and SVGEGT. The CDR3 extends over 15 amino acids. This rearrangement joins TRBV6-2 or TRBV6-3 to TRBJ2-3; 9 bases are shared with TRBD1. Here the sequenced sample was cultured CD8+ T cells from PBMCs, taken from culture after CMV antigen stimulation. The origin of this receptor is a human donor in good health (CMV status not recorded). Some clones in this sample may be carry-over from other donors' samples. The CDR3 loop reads CASSYSGTGPDTQYF. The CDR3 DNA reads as TGTGCCAGCAGTTACTCGGGGACAGGGCCAGATACGCAGTATTTT.